Below are 22 T cell receptor beta chains sequenced from a single sample in a study of blood T cell repertoires in COVID-19. Produced via immunoSEQ multiplex PCR; TCRdb's table is partial and in-frame only. Of 250,000 or so clones listed, about nine tenths are singletons. The material sequenced was PBMCs or T cells enriched from blood (not recorded which). These receptor sequences come from a man between 50 and 59 years old who had been exposed to COVID-19.

This chain links TRBV4-2 with TRBJ2-5, with D unclear. The germline V and J ends were trimmed by 1 base and 1 base, with 10 bases remaining between them. Germline values: CDR1 LGHNA, CDR2 YNFKEQ. The CDR3 length is 15 residues. CDR3 nucleotide sequence: TGTGCCAGCAGCCAAGGGCGCGCGGCCCAAGAGACCCAGTACTTC. It encodes CASSQGRAAQETQYF.

V gene TRBV6-5 combines with J gene TRBJ1-4; TRBD1 agrees at 9 bases. Looked up from germline, CDR1 is MNHEY and CDR2 is SVGAGI. J was trimmed by 8 bases and V by 7 bases; bases with no gene match: 8. This CDR3 spans 14 amino acids. The DNA of the CDR3 is TGTGCCAGCAACCTGGACAGGGGCACGGAAAAACTGTTTTTT. Its protein is CASNLDRGTEKLFF.

V usage is TRBV24-1 and J usage is TRBJ2-1; 7 nucleotides agree with TRBD1. This CDR3 comprises 15 residues. With 3 bases clipped from V and 6 bases from J, the junction kept 7 bases outside the gene matches. Germline CDR1 and CDR2: KGHDR and SFDVKD. CDR3 sequence reads: CATSDRGRSVNEQFF. CDR3 nucleotides: TGTGCCACCAGTGATAGGGGGCGCTCAGTCAATGAGCAGTTCTTC.

This clone was seen only once. CDR3: CASSQERPGNTIYF. CDR3 coding DNA: TGCGCCAGCAGCCAAGAGAGGCCGGGAAACACCATATATTTT. The V call is TRBV4-1, the J call TRBJ1-3, with D unclear. CDR1 is MGHRA and CDR2 is YSYEKL in the germline V gene. The CDR3 length is 14 residues. Trimming cost V 0 bases and J 4 bases, with 7 bases left between them.

This clone occurred a few times. Written as DNA, the CDR3 is TGTGCCATCAGTGAGACGCAGAGCAATCAGCCCCAGCATTTT. This sequence encodes CAISETQSNQPQHF. The chain carries TRBV10-3 and TRBJ1-5; D is unclear. This CDR3 region has 14 residues. CDR1 is ENHRY, CDR2 SYGVKD, per germline. The V end lost 2 bases, the J end lost 1 base, and 6 bases lay between the germline ends.

The V and J genes are TRBV28 and TRBJ2-7; 10 nucleotides line up with TRBD1. J gave up 3 bases and V 5 bases, and 16 bases lay outside the gene matches. Germline CDR1 is MDHEN and CDR2 is SYDVKM. This CDR3 contains 18 residues. The CDR3 coding sequence is TGTGCCAGCAGTCTACCCCCGGGACAGGGGAATTCGGGCTACGAGCAGTACGTC. It is translated as CASSLPPGQGNSGYEQYV.

This clone appeared a single time. The CDR3, as DNA: TGTGCCAGCAGTGACGCAGGGGGCACGGGCACAGATACGCAGTATTTT. Its translation is CASSDAGGTGTDTQYF. The chain links TRBV2 to TRBJ2-3; 8 bases are shared with TRBD1. V lost 3 bases to trimming and J lost 1 base; unmatched junction nucleotides: 6. This CDR3 contains 16 residues. CDR1 is SNHLY and CDR2 is FYNNEI in the germline V gene.

This sequence joins TRBV30 and TRBJ1-6; a weak D match, TRBD1 (5 bases). The CDR3 consists of 17 residues. Between the trimmed V and J ends, which lost 3 bases and 3 bases, there was a span of 18 bases. Germline values: CDR1 GTSNPN, CDR2 SVGIG (reference sequence). The CDR3 sequence is CAWSVIGAWNYNSPLHF. Here the CDR3 DNA reads TGTGCCTGGAGCGTGATAGGGGCTTGGAACTATAATTCACCCCTCCACTTT.

The chain has TRBV9 and TRBJ2-1; TRBD2 is a possible D gene (5 bases). Trimming pared 0 bases from V and 6 bases from J, leaving 16 bases between. CDR1 and CDR2 from the germline V gene are SGDLS and YYNGEE. The CDR3 sequence is 16 residues long. The DNA for the CDR3 is TGTGCCAGCAGCGTAGCCCCGGCCACTAGTCCCAATGAGCAGTTCTTC. This gives the protein CASSVAPATSPNEQFF.

The J gene is TRBJ2-1, the V gene TRBV7-9; 7 nucleotides align to TRBD2. J was trimmed by 7 bases and V by 5 bases; bases with no gene match: 11. Germline loops: CDR1 SEHNR, CDR2 FQNEAQ (reference sequence). The CDR3 runs to 15 residues. CDR3 bases: TGTGCCAGCAGCGTTGGACCGGGAGGTATGAATGAGCAGTTCTTC. It translates to CASSVGPGGMNEQFF.

This chain connects TRBV7-9 to TRBJ1-4; D perhaps matches TRBD1 (6 bases). The V gene's germline CDR1 is SEHNR and CDR2 FQNEAQ (reference sequence). This CDR3 has 14 amino acids. The V and J ends lost 2 bases and 8 bases respectively, with 12 bases between them. CDR3 amino acids: CASSLRAGEEKLFF. CDR3 sequence (DNA): TGTGCCAGCAGCTTACGGGCAGGGGAAGAAAAACTGTTTTTT.

The chain combines TRBV4-1 with TRBJ2-7; tentatively, D is TRBD1 (5 bases). The V end lost 1 base, the J end lost 3 bases, and 19 bases lay between the germline ends. CDR1 MGHRA and CDR2 YSYEKL come from the germline V gene. The CDR3 covers 17 residues. CDR3 sequence reads: CASSQVGGAGGYYEQYF. The DNA for the CDR3 is TGCGCCAGCAGCCAAGTCGGTGGGGCAGGCGGCTACTACGAGCAGTACTTC.

V gene TRBV7-2 combines with J gene TRBJ1-2, with D perhaps matching TRBD1 (6 bases). Between the trimmed V and J ends, which lost 5 bases and 3 bases, there was a span of 10 bases. The CDR3 has 13 amino acids. Germline CDR1 and CDR2: SGHTA and FQGNSA. The DNA for the CDR3 is TGTGCCAGCAGCATTAGGACAGACTATGGCTACACCTTC. Residues: CASSIRTDYGYTF.

This chain links TRBV21-1 with TRBJ2-7; TRBD2 is the table's D call and was not checked against the DNA. TRBV21-1 is a documented pseudogene. The CDR3 has 12 residues. The CDR3 DNA is TGTGCCAGCAGCATTAAATCCTACGAGCAGTACGTC. It is translated as CASSIKSYEQYV.

The CDR3 nucleotides are TGTGCCAGCAGTGTACAGGGGGATGATAATTCACCCCTCCACTTT. Protein product: CASSVQGDDNSPLHF. The chain uses TRBV28 and TRBJ1-6; 8 positions agree with TRBD1. The CDR3 covers 15 residues. Germline-derived CDR1 and CDR2 are MDHEN and SYDVKM. The ends lost 5 bases at V and 5 bases at J; junction bases unmatched: 5.

V is TRBV5-1 and J is TRBJ1-3, with 8 positions matching TRBD1. The V segment lost 4 bases and the J segment 5 bases; nucleotides outside the gene matches: 5. CDR1 SGHRS and CDR2 YFSETQ come from the germline V gene. The CDR3 runs to 14 residues. Here the CDR3 reads CASSRTGNRNTIYF. The CDR3 DNA follows: TGCGCCAGCAGCCGGACAGGGAATAGAAACACCATATATTTT.

This clone occurred once. The J gene is TRBJ1-3, the V gene TRBV5-1; weak D call: TRBD1 (5 bases). The germline V gene has CDR1 SGHRS and CDR2 YFSETQ. V lost 2 bases and J 2 bases, leaving 14 bases between the germline ends. This CDR3 is built from 16 residues. CDR3 in amino acids: CASSLTSGPAGNTIYF. CDR3 DNA sequence: TGCGCCAGCAGCTTAACTTCAGGGCCGGCTGGAAACACCATATATTTT. Full variable domain (rest looked up from reference TRBV5-1 and TRBJ1-3): KAGVTQTPRYLIKTRGQQVTLSCSPISGHRSVSWYQQTPGQGLQFLFEYFSETQRNKGNFPGRFSGRQFSNSRSEMNVSTLELGDSALYLCASSLTSGPAGNTIYFGEGSWLTVV.

This sequence joins TRBV5-5 and TRBJ2-7, with D maybe TRBD1 (5 bases). V lost 4 bases and J 7 bases, leaving 18 bases between the germline ends. CDR1 and CDR2 from the germline V gene are SGHKS and YYEKEE (reference sequence). The CDR3 extends over 14 amino acids. CDR3 in amino acids: CASSPLNRLKEQYV. The CDR3 nucleotides are TGTGCCAGCAGCCCACTAAACAGGCTCAAAGAGCAGTACGTC.

This clone appeared a few times. The chain is built from TRBV4-2 and TRBJ2-7; 9 nucleotides agree with TRBD1. CDR1 is LGHNA, CDR2 YNFKEQ, per germline. The CDR3 sequence is 15 residues long. V was pared by 0 bases and J by 5 bases, with 5 bases of the junction left unmatched. The CDR3 loop reads CASSQEWTGEDEQYF. The DNA for the CDR3 is TGTGCCAGCAGCCAAGAATGGACAGGGGAAGACGAGCAGTACTTC.

CDR3 in DNA: TGTGCCAGTAGTCCGTCCAACCACAGGTACTCCTATAATTCACCCCTCCACTTT. This gives the protein CASSPSNHRYSYNSPLHF. This chain links TRBV19 with TRBJ1-6; D is perhaps TRBD1 (5 bases). The germline gives CDR1 LNHDA, CDR2 SQIVND (reference sequence). This CDR3 has 18 residues. Deletions cut 5 bases from V and 0 bases from J, with 17 bases between.

This rearrangement joins TRBV6-5 to TRBJ1-1; a weak D match, TRBD1 (5 bases). Trimming left V 2 bases short and J 1 base short, with 8 bases between. CDR1 is MNHEY, CDR2 SVGAGI, per germline. CDR3 length: 14 residues. The CDR3 here is CASSYGGRNTEAFF. The CDR3 DNA follows: TGTGCCAGCAGTTACGGGGGGAGGAACACTGAAGCTTTCTTT.

The J gene is TRBJ1-6, the V gene TRBV7-3; D gene unclear. CDR1 is SGHTA, CDR2 FQGTGA, per germline. This CDR3 contains 14 residues. V lost 1 base and J lost 10, with 11 bases in between. The CDR3: CASSLNGVGSPLHF. The CDR3 bases are TGTGCCAGCAGCTTAAACGGGGTTGGATCACCCCTCCACTTT.